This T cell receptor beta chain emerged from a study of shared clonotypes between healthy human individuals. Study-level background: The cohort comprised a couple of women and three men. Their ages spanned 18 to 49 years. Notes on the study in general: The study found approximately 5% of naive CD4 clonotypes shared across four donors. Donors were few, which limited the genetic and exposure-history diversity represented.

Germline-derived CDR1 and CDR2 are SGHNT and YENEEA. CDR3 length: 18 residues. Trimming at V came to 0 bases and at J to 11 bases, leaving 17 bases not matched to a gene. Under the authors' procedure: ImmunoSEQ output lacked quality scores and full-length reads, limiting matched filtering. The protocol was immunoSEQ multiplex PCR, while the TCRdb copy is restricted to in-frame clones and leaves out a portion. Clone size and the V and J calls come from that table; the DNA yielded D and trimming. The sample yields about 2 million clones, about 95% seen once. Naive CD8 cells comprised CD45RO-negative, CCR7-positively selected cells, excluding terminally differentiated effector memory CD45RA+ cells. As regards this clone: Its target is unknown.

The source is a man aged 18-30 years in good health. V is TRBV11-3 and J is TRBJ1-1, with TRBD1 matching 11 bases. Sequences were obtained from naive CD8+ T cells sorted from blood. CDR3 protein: CASSLDLAEGQGEVGAFF. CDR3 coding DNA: TGTGCCAGCAGCTTAGATCTTGCCGAGGGACAGGGGGAAGTCGGGGCTTTCTTT.